This T cell receptor (beta chain) comes out of a study of CD8 T cells in ankylosing spondylitis. Findings and limits, study-wide: A motif of eight highly homologous TCR beta variants was seen as apparently characteristic of ankylosing spondylitis blood. Before this, some motif variants had been reported in reactive arthritis synovial fluid and blood. Matched ankylosing spondylitis synovial fluid reportedly contained a significantly enriched population of disease-linked clones.

On this clonotype: The antigen remains undetermined.

A quantitative 5'-RACE method, one with molecular barcodes, was used to make TCR beta libraries. TCRdb re-called the 5' RACE reads with MiXCR, one entry per CDR3 protein. This sample has roughly 38,000 distinct CDR3 sequences, with approximately 15% found just once. This CDR3 has 15 residues. From germline, CDR1 is MNHEY and CDR2 SVGEGT. V lost 6 bases, J lost 3 bases, and 5 bases stayed unmatched. The clonotype comes from a male donor with ankylosing spondylitis or in good health (not recorded which). The sequenced sample was blood. The chain recombines TRBV6-2 or TRBV6-3 with TRBJ2-1, with 10 bases aligning to TRBD2. The CDR3 nucleotides read TGTGCCAGCAGCCCTAGCGGGAGAGTCTACAATGAGCAGTTCTTC. Translating gives CASSPSGRVYNEQFF.